Ten or more counts support the clone carrying this TCR beta chain. Antigen unknown. Trimming cost V 3 bases and J 6 bases; bases outside gene matches: 11. The CDR3 is 16 amino acids. Germline V gives CDR1 KGHSH, CDR2 LQKENI. Recently diagnosed hyperthyroidism of less than 2 months' duration affected patients aged 18 to 65. What was amplified from RNA transcripts were TCR beta CDR3 regions. A first-round RT-PCR of the TCR CDR3 used the HTBI primer set. TCRdb fed the multiplex PCR reads into MiXCR, producing one record per CDR3 protein. The table includes approximately 420,000 distinct CDR3 sequences, 14% to 15% detected once. These data come from a study of T cells in Graves' hyperthyroidism and ophthalmopathy. General study findings and limits: Also found in blood were most expanded thyroid clonotypes above 0.001.

The sequence was obtained from a woman aged 25 to 45 with Graves' hyperthyroidism. Sequenced: blood. V gene TRBV18 combines with J gene TRBJ2-1, with TRBD2 matching 7 bases. CDR3 sequence reads: CASSPLNREESNEQFF. DNA for the CDR3: TGTGCCAGCTCACCCCTTAATCGGGAGGAAAGCAATGAGCAGTTCTTC.